The clone carrying this T cell receptor (beta chain) appeared many times. Its target is not known. Stated time point: patch test 1, 2 weeks after DPC sensitization. Treatment reported: therapeutic diphenylcyclopropenone sensitization with weekly scalp DPC. This specimen belongs to a study of human T cells and chemical hapten exposure. About the research overall: Skin on the upper inner arm, about 2 cm by about 2 cm in size, was sensitized with 2% DPC. TCR yields per sample varied mostly from small pooled library volume differences. Study conclusions and caveats: The study found expanded TCRs formed significantly more large CDR3 similarity clusters than controls.

V was cut by 5 bases and J by 3 bases, with 16 bases left in between. Germline assignment: CDR1 DFQATT and CDR2 SNEGSKA (reference sequence). The CDR3 covers 15 residues. TCRdb re-called the RACE reads through MiXCR, storing one row per CDR3 protein. The table includes some 340,000 distinct CDR3 sequences, around 7% detected once. Sequenced here: whole blood, sampled in connection with sensitization to the hapten diphenylcyclopropenone (DPC). V and J are TRBV20-1 and TRBJ2-2; D is tentatively TRBD1 or TRBD2 (5 bases each). The source of this sequence is a woman aged 18-30 years with alopecia areata. Some clones in this sample may be carry-over from other donors' samples. CDR3 in amino acids: CSASYGTLDTGELFF. The CDR3 bases are TGCAGTGCTTCTTACGGGACGCTGGACACCGGGGAGCTGTTTTTT.